This T cell receptor beta chain was sequenced in a study of siplizumab effects on memory and regulatory T cells. Some clones are missing from TCRdb's copy, which holds only in-frame ones; the method was immunoSEQ multiplex PCR. The sample carries some 110,000 clones, over 85% recorded once. Turning to this clone: Its antigen remains unknown.

General study points: The naive T cell population seemed more diverse than memory cells and seemed a major contributor to the alloresponse. Researchers did not confirm the suppressive function of proliferating Tregs from siplizumab cultures. In siplizumab conditions, mappable alloreactive CD4+ clones averaged around 69% Treg-derived, against approximately 27% in controls. Siplizumab significantly lowered the alloreactive sequences that could be traced to unstimulated CD4+ memory cells.

J gave up 5 bases and V 6 bases, and 3 bases lay outside the gene matches. CDR3 length equals 14 residues. Germline CDR1 SQVTM, CDR2 ANQGSEA. The origin of this receptor is a human donor in good health. Sequenced input: Tregs sorted from blood. The V and J genes are TRBV29-1 and TRBJ2-5, with 16 bases fitting TRBD2. This CDR3 reads CSVGLAGGVETQYF. As DNA, the CDR3 is TGCAGCGTGGGACTAGCGGGGGGGGTGGAGACCCAGTACTTC.